The entry that follows covers one T cell receptor beta chain sequence. Its antigen is undetermined. Time point described: week 35, safety follow-up. In every dose of vaccine, 300 ug of mutant IDH1 20-mer peptide was given alongside topical imiquimod. Repertoires were generated with immunoSEQ multiplex PCR, while TCRdb's copy carries only in-frame clones and drops some. The sample lists 60,000 to 65,000 clones, 80% to 85% occurring once. This entry belongs to a study of a mutant IDH1 vaccine in newly diagnosed glioma. As for the study in general: A roughly 62% male, approximately 40% female split and a mean age of 40.4 years characterized treated patients. Radiotherapy, temozolomide, or both had been given previously, and both were given to most.

V lost 5 bases, J lost 9 bases, and 11 bases lay in between. This CDR3 region has 12 residues. CDR1 is SEHNR, CDR2 FQNEAQ, per germline (reference sequence). The receptor was isolated from a man between 25 and 39 years old with glioma. The material sequenced was PBMCs, taken from a glioma patient whose treatment included an IDH1 peptide vaccine. The V and J genes are TRBV7-9 and TRBJ2-1; a weak D match, TRBD1 (6 bases). CDR3 residues: CASSKGDTEQFF. CDR3 sequence (DNA): TGTGCCAGCAGCAAAGGGGACACTGAGCAGTTCTTC.